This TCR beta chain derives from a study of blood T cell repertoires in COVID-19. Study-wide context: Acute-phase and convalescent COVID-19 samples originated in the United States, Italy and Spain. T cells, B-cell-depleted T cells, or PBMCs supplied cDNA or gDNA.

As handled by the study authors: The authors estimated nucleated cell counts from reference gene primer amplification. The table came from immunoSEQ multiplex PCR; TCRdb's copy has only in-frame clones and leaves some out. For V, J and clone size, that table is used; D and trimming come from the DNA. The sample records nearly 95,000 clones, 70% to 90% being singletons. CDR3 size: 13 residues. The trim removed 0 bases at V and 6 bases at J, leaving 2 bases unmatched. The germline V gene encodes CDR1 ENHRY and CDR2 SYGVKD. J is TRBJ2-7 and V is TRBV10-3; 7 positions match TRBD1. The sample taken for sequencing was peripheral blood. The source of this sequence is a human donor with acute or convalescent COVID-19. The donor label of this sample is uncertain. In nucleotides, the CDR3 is TGTGCCATCAGTGAGTCGTACAGGGGCGAGCAGTACTTC. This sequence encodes CAISESYRGEQYF.